This is a list of T cell receptor beta chains from one sample in a study of CD8+CD57+ T cells in acquired aplastic anemia. MiXCR, applied by TCRdb to the reads, yields one record per CDR3 protein. Among about 170,000 distinct CDR3 sequences listed, 63% were seen once. The sequenced material came from sorted CD4+, CD8+, or CD8+CD57+ T cells (not recorded which) from PBMCs. These TCRs come from a human donor in good health. Each CDR3 is given with its conserved first and last residue. The order of the fields is J gene, CDR3 length, D gene, V gene, clone size, CDR3 protein, CDR3 DNA. A D gene is named only where the DNA matches it firmly. A clone size is listed for some rows: how often the clone was seen (once, few, many), or a class if it is expanded.

j_gene: TRBJ2-1; len: 14; d_gene: TRBD1; v_gene: TRBV7-2; abundance: .; CDR3aa: CASRLTGLHNEQFF; CDR3nt: TGTGCCAGCAGACTGACAGGGTTACACAATGAGCAGTTCTTC
j_gene: TRBJ1-1; len: 14; d_gene: .; v_gene: TRBV5-1; abundance: once; CDR3aa: CASSYTSENTEAFF; CDR3nt: TGCGCCAGCAGCTATACTTCCGAGAACACTGAAGCTTTCTTT
j_gene: TRBJ2-1; len: 17; d_gene: TRBD2; v_gene: TRBV5-1; abundance: .; CDR3aa: CASSLDGWLAGNNEQFF; CDR3nt: TGCGCCAGCAGCTTAGATGGATGGCTAGCGGGGAACAATGAGCAGTTCTTC
j_gene: TRBJ2-3; len: 14; d_gene: .; v_gene: TRBV7-2; abundance: few; CDR3aa: CASSLVEGVRTQYF; CDR3nt: TGTGCCAGCAGCTTGGTGGAGGGAGTGAGAACGCAGTATTTT
j_gene: TRBJ1-1; len: 14; d_gene: .; v_gene: TRBV25-1; abundance: .; CDR3aa: CASTSLGVGTEAFF; CDR3nt: TGTGCCAGCACCTCGTTAGGGGTTGGCACTGAAGCTTTCTTT
j_gene: TRBJ2-7; len: 14; d_gene: TRBD1; v_gene: TRBV20-1; abundance: .; CDR3aa: CSAHFGTGPYEQYF; CDR3nt: TGCAGTGCTCATTTCGGGACAGGCCCCTACGAGCAGTACTTC
j_gene: TRBJ2-3; len: 12; d_gene: .; v_gene: TRBV7-3; abundance: .; CDR3aa: CASSAGADTQYF; CDR3nt: TGTGCCAGCAGCGCAGGAGCAGATACGCAGTATTTT
j_gene: TRBJ1-5; len: 17; d_gene: .; v_gene: TRBV20-1; abundance: .; CDR3aa: CSARDSGRQRKNQPQHF; CDR3nt: TGCAGTGCTAGAGATTCGGGACGACAGAGAAAAAATCAGCCCCAGCATTTT
j_gene: TRBJ2-7; len: 12; d_gene: .; v_gene: TRBV20-1; abundance: few; CDR3aa: CSARGSLYEQYF; CDR3nt: TGCAGTGCCAGGGGCAGCCTCTACGAGCAGTACTTC
j_gene: TRBJ2-7; len: 14; d_gene: .; v_gene: TRBV2; abundance: .; CDR3aa: CASSGFRVLGEQYF; CDR3nt: TGTGCCAGCAGCGGATTCAGGGTACTAGGCGAGCAGTACTTC
j_gene: TRBJ2-1; len: 15; d_gene: .; v_gene: TRBV7-9; abundance: .; CDR3aa: CASSRGGISYNEQFF; CDR3nt: TGTGCCAGCAGCCGAGGGGGGATATCCTACAATGAGCAGTTCTTC
j_gene: TRBJ2-1; len: 14; d_gene: .; v_gene: TRBV24-1; abundance: .; CDR3aa: CAVMDGSSYNEQFF; CDR3nt: TGTGCCGTTATGGACGGGAGCTCCTACAATGAGCAGTTCTTC
j_gene: TRBJ2-7; len: 14; d_gene: .; v_gene: TRBV5-5; abundance: many; CDR3aa: CASSISLRVHEQYF; CDR3nt: TGTGCCAGCAGCATTTCTCTCCGGGTCCACGAGCAGTACTTC
j_gene: TRBJ2-7; len: 15; d_gene: TRBD1; v_gene: TRBV9; abundance: .; CDR3aa: CASTKGTGSSYEQYF; CDR3nt: TGTGCCAGCACCAAAGGGACAGGGAGCTCCTACGAGCAGTACTTC
j_gene: TRBJ2-1; len: 13; d_gene: .; v_gene: TRBV29-1; abundance: .; CDR3aa: CSIRGGSYNEQFF; CDR3nt: TGCAGTATCAGGGGCGGGAGCTACAATGAGCAGTTCTTC
j_gene: TRBJ2-1; len: 15; d_gene: TRBD2; v_gene: TRBV7-9; abundance: .; CDR3aa: CASSSRLASYNEQFF; CDR3nt: TGTGCCAGCAGTTCTAGACTAGCGTCCTACAATGAGCAGTTCTTC
j_gene: TRBJ1-6; len: 13; d_gene: .; v_gene: TRBV9; abundance: few; CDR3aa: CASSVGSGSPLHF; CDR3nt: TGTGCCAGCAGCGTAGGTAGCGGCTCACCCCTCCACTTT
j_gene: TRBJ1-5; len: 16; d_gene: TRBD1; v_gene: TRBV19; abundance: .; CDR3aa: CASSSPTGALSQPQHF; CDR3nt: TGTGCCAGTAGTTCACCCACAGGGGCCTTAAGCCAGCCCCAGCATTTT
j_gene: TRBJ1-3; len: 14; d_gene: .; v_gene: TRBV12-3/TRBV12-4; abundance: .; CDR3aa: CASRDRASGNTIYF; CDR3nt: TGTGCCAGCCGTGACAGAGCCTCTGGAAACACCATATATTTT
j_gene: TRBJ1-5; len: 15; d_gene: .; v_gene: TRBV12-3/TRBV12-4; abundance: many; CDR3aa: CASSLNWTPYQPQHF; CDR3nt: TGTGCCAGCAGTTTGAACTGGACACCATATCAGCCCCAGCATTTT
j_gene: TRBJ2-7; len: 13; d_gene: TRBD1; v_gene: TRBV29-1; abundance: .; CDR3aa: CSAERGTGAEQYF; CDR3nt: TGCAGCGCAGAAAGGGGGACAGGCGCCGAGCAGTACTTC
j_gene: TRBJ2-7; len: 14; d_gene: TRBD2; v_gene: TRBV2; abundance: .; CDR3aa: CASRPGLGAYEQYF; CDR3nt: TGTGCCAGCAGACCGGGACTAGGGGCCTACGAGCAGTACTTC
j_gene: TRBJ2-1; len: 13; d_gene: .; v_gene: TRBV19; abundance: .; CDR3aa: CASSMSSYNEQFF; CDR3nt: TGTGCCAGTAGTATGAGCTCCTACAATGAGCAGTTCTTC
j_gene: TRBJ1-1; len: 14; d_gene: .; v_gene: TRBV7-6; abundance: .; CDR3aa: CASSLPEGNTEAFF; CDR3nt: TGTGCCAGCAGCCTCCCAGAGGGCAACACTGAAGCTTTCTTT
j_gene: TRBJ2-3; len: 16; d_gene: TRBD2; v_gene: TRBV5-1; abundance: .; CDR3aa: CASSPRKAGGPDTQYF; CDR3nt: TGCGCCAGCAGCCCTAGGAAAGCGGGGGGGCCAGATACGCAGTATTTT
j_gene: TRBJ2-1; len: 15; d_gene: TRBD2; v_gene: TRBV5-6; abundance: .; CDR3aa: CASSWGLAGVGEQFF; CDR3nt: TGTGCCAGCAGCTGGGGGTTAGCGGGAGTTGGTGAGCAGTTCTTC
j_gene: TRBJ2-3; len: 18; d_gene: TRBD2; v_gene: TRBV20-1; abundance: .; CDR3aa: CSARDWRERHRGTDTQYF; CDR3nt: TGCAGTGCTAGAGATTGGCGGGAGCGGCATAGGGGCACAGATACGCAGTATTTT
j_gene: TRBJ1-3; len: 17; d_gene: .; v_gene: TRBV15; abundance: few; CDR3aa: CATSRDFRQVYGNTIYF; CDR3nt: TGTGCCACCAGCAGAGATTTTCGACAGGTGTATGGAAACACCATATATTTT
j_gene: TRBJ2-2; len: 14; d_gene: .; v_gene: TRBV19; abundance: many; CDR3aa: CASQWGVPSGELFF; CDR3nt: TGTGCCAGTCAGTGGGGAGTTCCCTCCGGGGAGCTGTTTTTT
j_gene: TRBJ2-3; len: 14; d_gene: .; v_gene: TRBV20-1; abundance: .; CDR3aa: CSARDWTNTDTQYF; CDR3nt: TGCAGTGCTAGAGATTGGACTAACACAGATACGCAGTATTTT
j_gene: TRBJ2-2; len: 13; d_gene: .; v_gene: TRBV6-4; abundance: many; CDR3aa: CASSYDSTGELFF; CDR3nt: TGTGCCAGCAGTTATGACTCCACCGGGGAGCTGTTTTTT
j_gene: TRBJ1-6; len: 13; d_gene: .; v_gene: TRBV20-1; abundance: .; CDR3aa: CSARDPGTPPLHF; CDR3nt: TGCAGTGCTAGAGATCCCGGGACCCCACCCCTCCACTTT
j_gene: TRBJ2-1; len: 19; d_gene: TRBD2; v_gene: TRBV24-1; abundance: .; CDR3aa: CATSERPGTSGLPYNEQFF; CDR3nt: TGTGCCACCAGTGAGCGTCCCGGGACTAGCGGGTTACCCTACAATGAGCAGTTCTTC
j_gene: TRBJ2-7; len: 12; d_gene: .; v_gene: TRBV12-3/TRBV12-4; abundance: many; CDR3aa: CASSFVGYEQYF; CDR3nt: TGTGCCAGCAGTTTTGTGGGTTACGAGCAGTACTTC
j_gene: TRBJ2-1; len: 13; d_gene: .; v_gene: TRBV15; abundance: few; CDR3aa: CATSRDLGNEQFF; CDR3nt: TGTGCCACCAGCAGAGATTTGGGCAATGAGCAGTTCTTC
j_gene: TRBJ2-3; len: 15; d_gene: .; v_gene: TRBV2; abundance: many; CDR3aa: CASSEGTSYTDTQYF; CDR3nt: TGTGCCAGCAGTGAAGGCACGTCCTACACAGATACGCAGTATTTT
j_gene: TRBJ2-3; len: 14; d_gene: .; v_gene: TRBV5-1; abundance: .; CDR3aa: CASSLLGNTDTQYF; CDR3nt: TGCGCCAGCAGCTTGCTAGGCAACACAGATACGCAGTATTTT